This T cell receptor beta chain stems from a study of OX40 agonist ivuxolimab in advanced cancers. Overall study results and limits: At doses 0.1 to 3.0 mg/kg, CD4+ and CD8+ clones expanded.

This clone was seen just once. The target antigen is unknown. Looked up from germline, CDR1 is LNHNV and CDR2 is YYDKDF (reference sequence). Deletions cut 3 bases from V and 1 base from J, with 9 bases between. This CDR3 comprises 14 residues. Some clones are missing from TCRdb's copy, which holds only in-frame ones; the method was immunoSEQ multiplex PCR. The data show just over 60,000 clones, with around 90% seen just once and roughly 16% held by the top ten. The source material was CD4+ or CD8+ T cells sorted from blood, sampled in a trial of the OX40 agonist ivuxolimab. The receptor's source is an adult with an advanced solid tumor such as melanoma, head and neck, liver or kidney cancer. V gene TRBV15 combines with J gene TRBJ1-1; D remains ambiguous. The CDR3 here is CATSSRRQNTEAFF. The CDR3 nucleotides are TGTGCCACCAGCAGCCGCCGTCAGAACACTGAAGCTTTCTTT.